The sequence of this T cell receptor beta chain was determined in a study of T-cell memory formation after mild COVID-19. Across the study: TCR clusters were mostly donor specific. Study-wide results and limits: Memory cells collected pre-infection included some clones that later responded, suggesting cross-reactive memory joined. CM and EM subsets held most contracting CD4+ clones; EMRA held CD8+ ones.

A note on this clonotype: Its antigen remains unknown.

This CDR3 is built from 14 residues. The J segment lost 7 bases and the V segment lost 4 bases, leaving 9 bases of the junction unmatched. TCR alpha and TCR beta cDNA libraries carrying sample barcodes and UMIs were produced by 5'RACE using constant-segment primers. TCRdb analysed the 5' RACE reads with MiXCR anew, one entry per CDR3 protein. The profile shows around 510,000 distinct CDR3 sequences, roughly 21% of them singletons. This sequence was found in an adult woman who had mild COVID-19 (a few samples of this study predate the infection). Cell type and time point are not known. The V call is TRBV12-3 or TRBV12-4, the J call TRBJ1-2; 7 nucleotides align to TRBD1. The sequenced material came from PBMCs or a T cell subset sorted from them (not recorded which). The CDR3 DNA sequence: TGTGCCAGCAGTTCGTCACAGGGGTCGGGTGGCTACACCTTC. Amino acid sequence: CASSSSQGSGGYTF.